This paragraph covers one TCR beta chain sequence. The junction had 4 bases not matched to a gene; V was cut back by 9 bases and J by 9 bases. This CDR3 comprises 10 residues. Germline lookup yields CDR1 WNHNN and CDR2 SYGVQD (reference sequence). Per the study methods: From reference gene primer amplification, estimates of nucleated cell counts were derived. The repertoire was sequenced with immunoSEQ multiplex PCR; TCRdb's copy has only in-frame clones and lacks some. V and J calls and clone size are those listed in that table; D and trimming were worked out from the DNA. The sample holds about 140,000 clones; under 85% are singletons and the top ten take roughly 8.7%. This record belongs to a study of blood T cell repertoires in COVID-19. Study at large: Collection of acute and convalescent COVID-19 samples took place in the United States, Italy and Spain.

Material: peripheral blood. This clonotype originated in a man aged 50-59 years with active or convalescent COVID-19. The rearrangement uses TRBV10-1 and TRBJ1-1; 7 bases fit TRBD1. CDR3 nucleotide sequence: TGCGCCAGATTGGGACAGAAAGCTTTCTTT. Amino acids: CARLGQKAFF.